This TCR beta chain was captured in a study of cytomegalovirus exposure and HLA in healthy donors. Overall study context: Clustering assigned roughly 81% of the approximately 400 genotyped donors to the Caucasian-associated ancestry cluster.

Findings and limits, study-wide: Overall, some 160 TCR beta chains were annotated as cytomegalovirus-associated. In a later analysis, the majority of CMV-associated beta chains seemingly showed HLA restriction.

The study ran its PCR with 60 Vbeta and 13 Jbeta primers. Here immunoSEQ multiplex PCR was the method, and the copy in TCRdb shows in-frame clones only, minus some. The sample lists some 170,000 clones; 70% to 75% were seen once. As regards this clone: Its specificity is unknown.

The TCR was taken from a male donor in good health and CMV-seronegative. What was sequenced was PBMCs.

The CDR3 here is CASLQFGVWPQHF. The CDR3 bases are TGTGCCAGCCTTCAGTTCGGGGTATGGCCCCAGCATTTT. The chain recombines TRBV28 with TRBJ1-5; D is ambiguous. Between the trimmed V and J ends, which lost 8 bases and 9 bases, there was a span of 17 bases. Per the germline V gene, CDR1 is MDHEN and CDR2 is SYDVKM. The CDR3 is 13 residues long.